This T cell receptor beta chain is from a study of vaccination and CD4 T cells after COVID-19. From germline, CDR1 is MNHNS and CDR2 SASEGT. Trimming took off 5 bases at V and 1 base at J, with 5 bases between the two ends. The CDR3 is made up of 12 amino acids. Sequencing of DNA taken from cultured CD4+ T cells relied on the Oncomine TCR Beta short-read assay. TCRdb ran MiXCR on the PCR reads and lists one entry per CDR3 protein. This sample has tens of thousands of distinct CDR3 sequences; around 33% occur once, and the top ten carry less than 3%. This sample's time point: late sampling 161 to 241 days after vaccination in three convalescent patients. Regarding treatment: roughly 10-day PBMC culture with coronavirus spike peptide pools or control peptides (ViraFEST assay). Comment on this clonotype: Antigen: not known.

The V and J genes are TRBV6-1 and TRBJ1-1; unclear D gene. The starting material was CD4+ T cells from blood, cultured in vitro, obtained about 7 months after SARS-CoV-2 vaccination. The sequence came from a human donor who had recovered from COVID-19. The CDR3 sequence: CASSLENTEAFF. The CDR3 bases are TGTGCCAGCAGTCTAGAGAACACTGAAGCTTTCTTT.